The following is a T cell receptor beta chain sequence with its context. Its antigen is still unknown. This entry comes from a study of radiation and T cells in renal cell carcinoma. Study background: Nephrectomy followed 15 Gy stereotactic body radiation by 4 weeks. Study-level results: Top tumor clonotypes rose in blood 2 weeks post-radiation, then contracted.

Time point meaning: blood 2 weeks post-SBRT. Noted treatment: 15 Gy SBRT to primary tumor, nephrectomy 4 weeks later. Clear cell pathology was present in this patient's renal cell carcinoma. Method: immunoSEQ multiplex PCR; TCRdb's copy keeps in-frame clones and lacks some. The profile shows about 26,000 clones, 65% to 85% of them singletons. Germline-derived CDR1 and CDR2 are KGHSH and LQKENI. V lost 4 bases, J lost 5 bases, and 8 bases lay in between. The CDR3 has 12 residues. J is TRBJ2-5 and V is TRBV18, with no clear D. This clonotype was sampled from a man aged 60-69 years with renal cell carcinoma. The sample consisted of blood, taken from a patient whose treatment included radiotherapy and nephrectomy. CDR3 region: CASSLAGETQYF. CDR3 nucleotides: TGTGCCAGCTCACTTGCTGGGGAGACCCAGTACTTC.